This T cell receptor beta chain was retrieved from a study of blood T cell repertoires in COVID-19. Overall study context: COVID-19 samples from acute and convalescent phases originated in the United States, Italy and Spain.

Authors' analysis steps: From reference gene primer amplification, estimates of nucleated cell counts were derived. Produced via immunoSEQ multiplex PCR; TCRdb's table is partial and in-frame only. V and J calls and clone size are those listed in that table; D and trimming were worked out from the DNA. Among 250,000 or so clones listed, approximately 88% were seen once. This clone was observed a single time. This CDR3 has 14 amino acids. V was pared by 8 bases and J by 2 bases, with 7 bases of the junction left unmatched. Germline CDR1 SNHLY, CDR2 FYNNEI. The chain uses TRBV2 and TRBJ2-7; 9 bases are a match to TRBD2. This receptor was taken from a woman aged 40 to 50 who had recovered from COVID-19. The specimen sequenced was peripheral blood. The CDR3 DNA is TGTGCCAGCGGGATGGAGCGGGAGGCCTACGAGCAGTACTTC. Protein product: CASGMEREAYEQYF.